Listed below are T cell receptor beta chains from one sample, sequenced in a study of control samples from healthy donors and cancer patients. TCRdb keeps only in-frame clones here, not all; method: immunoSEQ multiplex PCR. The table shows about 45,000 clones, with approximately 90% occurring only once. Sequencing was carried out using PBMCs. These receptors all come from a woman in her thirties or forties with head and neck cancer. CDR3s include the opening cysteine and the closing phenylalanine or tryptophan. A D gene is named only where the DNA matches it firmly. Not every row has a clone size; where given, it reads once, few, many or a size class.

d_gene	abundance	v_gene	j_gene	CDR3aa	CDR3nt
.	.	TRBV6-5	TRBJ2-5	CASSIQVKETQYF	TGTGCCAGCAGTATACAGGTTAAAGAGACCCAGTACTTC
TRBD1	.	TRBV5-4	TRBJ1-2	CASSFNRGGSYGYTF	TGTGCCAGCAGCTTTAACAGGGGGGGAAGTTATGGCTACACCTTC
TRBD2	.	TRBV5-1	TRBJ2-3	CASSLLLASSPTDTQYF	TGCGCCAGCAGCTTGTTACTAGCGAGTTCGCCCACAGATACGCAGTATTTT
.	.	TRBV1	TRBJ2-2	CTRGLAAGGFTTGELFF	TGCACCAGGGGTTTAGCAGCGGGAGGGTTCACAACCGGGGAGCTGTTTTTT
.	.	TRBV5-1	TRBJ2-2	CASRRDYTGELFF	TGCGCCAGCAGAAGGGACTACACCGGGGAGCTGTTTTTT
.	once	TRBV30	TRBJ2-7	CALHAPGPPHEQYF	TGTGCCTTACACGCGCCGGGACCCCCTCACGAGCAGTACTTC
.	.	TRBV11-2	TRBJ2-3	CASSAPRGTGSDTQYF	TGTGCCAGCAGCGCCCCCAGGGGCACAGGTTCGGATACGCAGTATTTT
.	.	TRBV10-1	TRBJ1-4	CASSESTDEKLFF	TGCGCCAGCAGTGAGTCGACGGATGAAAAACTGTTTTTT
.	.	TRBV3-1/TRBV3-2	TRBJ1-1	CASSQEGGYLGAFF	TGTGCCAGCAGCCAAGAGGGTGGGTACCTGGGGGCTTTCTTT
.	few	TRBV19	TRBJ1-5	CASSIADNQPQHF	TGTGCCAGTAGTATAGCGGATAATCAGCCCCAGCATTTT
.	.	TRBV7-8	TRBJ1-5	CASSPALQGVGAQPQHF	TGTGCCAGCAGTCCCGCTCTCCAGGGTGTTGGGGCTCAGCCCCAGCATTTT
.	.	TRBV6-5	TRBJ1-1	CASTSPGRNTEAFF	TGTGCCAGCACCTCACCGGGAAGGAACACTGAAGCTTTCTTT
.	once	TRBV24-1	TRBJ2-2	CATSEGALTGELFF	TGTGCCACCAGTGAGGGGGCCTTAACCGGGGAGCTGTTTTTT
.	.	TRBV19	TRBJ1-1	CASSPRDLRPNTEAFF	TGTGCCAGTAGTCCCCGTGACCTAAGGCCGAACACTGAAGCTTTCTTT
.	once	TRBV9	TRBJ2-6	CASSVLPYGSPTSGANVLTF	TGTGCCAGCAGCGTATTGCCCTACGGGAGTCCCACCTCTGGGGCCAACGTCCTGACTTTC
TRBD2	.	TRBV5-1	TRBJ2-1	CASSLDSGGRRSSYNEQFF	TGCGCCAGCAGCTTGGATAGCGGGGGCCGCAGGAGCTCCTACAATGAGCAGTTCTTC
TRBD2	once	TRBV7-7	TRBJ2-1	CASSLAPGLPTREQFF	TGTGCCAGCAGCTTAGCCCCGGGACTACCTACAAGGGAGCAGTTCTTC
TRBD2	.	TRBV7-6	TRBJ2-1	CASTASGGSYNEQFF	TGTGCCAGCACCGCTAGCGGGGGCTCCTACAATGAGCAGTTCTTC
.	.	TRBV5-1	TRBJ1-2	CASGIPGVELGGYTF	TGCGCCAGCGGCATTCCGGGGGTAGAACTAGGTGGCTACACCTTC
TRBD1	.	TRBV30	TRBJ1-1	CAWTGQPNTEAFF	TGTGCCTGGACGGGACAGCCGAACACTGAAGCTTTCTTT
.	.	TRBV10-1	TRBJ2-1	CASSEGLFNEQFF	TGCGCCAGCAGTGAGGGACTATTCAATGAGCAGTTCTTC
TRBD1	.	TRBV19	TRBJ2-2	CASKGDRGYTGELFF	TGTGCCAGTAAAGGGGACAGGGGATACACCGGGGAGCTGTTTTTT
.	.	TRBV6-5	TRBJ2-1	CASSYSAVGGGEQFF	TGTGCCAGCAGTTACTCGGCTGTGGGGGGCGGTGAGCAGTTCTTC
.	few	TRBV5-1	TRBJ2-7	CASSLEGGPYEQYF	TGCGCCAGCAGCTTGGAGGGCGGCCCCTACGAGCAGTACTTC
.	.	TRBV6-5	TRBJ1-2	CASSYQGEGYTF	TGTGCCAGCAGTTACCAAGGGGAAGGCTACACCTTC
.	.	TRBV6-5	TRBJ2-7	CASGRFAYEQYF	TGTGCCAGCGGAAGATTCGCCTACGAGCAGTACTTC
.	.	TRBV10-3	TRBJ1-1	CASWPGSLNTEAFF	TGTGCCAGCTGGCCCGGGAGCCTGAACACTGAAGCTTTCTTT
.	.	TRBV27	TRBJ2-7	CASSSPGFYEQYF	TGTGCCAGCAGTTCCCCCGGATTCTACGAGCAGTACTTC
TRBD1	.	TRBV25-1	TRBJ1-2	CASSEDNRGSGYTF	TGTGCCAGCAGTGAAGACAACAGGGGTTCGGGCTACACCTTC
.	.	TRBV3-1/TRBV3-2	TRBJ1-2	CASSQGPGNYGYTF	TGTGCCAGCAGCCAAGGCCCGGGTAACTATGGCTACACCTTC
.	.	TRBV29-1	TRBJ1-1	CSVDGGRGTEAFF	TGCAGCGTTGACGGGGGTAGAGGCACTGAAGCTTTCTTT
.	.	TRBV11-1	TRBJ1-1	CASSLAGDTEAFF	TGTGCCAGCAGCTTAGCAGGGGATACTGAAGCTTTCTTT
.	.	TRBV12-3/TRBV12-4	TRBJ2-1	CASSPLGEQFF	TGTGCCAGCAGCCCCCTGGGCGAGCAGTTCTTC
TRBD2	.	TRBV27	TRBJ2-1	CASSSSSGSNEQFF	TGTGCCAGCAGTTCCTCTAGCGGGAGCAATGAGCAGTTCTTC
.	.	TRBV18	TRBJ2-4	CASSEGQNIQYF	TGTGCCAGCTCAGAGGGCCAAAACATTCAGTACTTC
TRBD1	.	TRBV18	TRBJ1-3	CASSPTGQGTSGNTIYF	TGTGCCAGCTCACCGACCGGACAGGGAACATCTGGAAACACCATATATTTT
TRBD1	.	TRBV7-8	TRBJ1-5	CASSPGQGSNQPQHF	TGTGCCAGCAGCCCAGGACAGGGGAGCAATCAGCCCCAGCATTTT
.	once	TRBV5-5	TRBJ1-1	CASSRHSSNTEAFF	TGTGCCAGCAGCCGCCACTCTTCGAACACTGAAGCTTTCTTT
.	.	TRBV19	TRBJ1-6	CASSIGKDSPLHF	TGTGCCAGTAGTATAGGGAAGGATTCACCCCTCCACTTT
.	once	TRBV2	TRBJ1-1	CASISPNTEAFF	TGTGCCAGCATTAGCCCCAACACTGAAGCTTTCTTT
.	.	TRBV7-3	TRBJ2-1	CASSYISTGEQFF	TGTGCCAGCAGCTACATCTCGACTGGGGAGCAGTTCTTC
TRBD2	.	TRBV9	TRBJ2-1	CASSPYSLPAGVAYEQFF	TGTGCCAGCAGCCCATACTCCCTTCCAGCGGGAGTCGCGTATGAGCAGTTCTTC
TRBD1	.	TRBV19	TRBJ2-7	CASSNGQGPYEQYF	TGTGCCAGTAGTAACGGACAGGGACCCTACGAGCAGTACTTC
.	.	TRBV5-5	TRBJ1-2	CASRAGPGDYGYTF	TGTGCCAGCAGAGCAGGTCCTGGGGACTATGGCTACACCTTC
.	.	TRBV7-9	TRBJ1-1	CASSLEGLGGTEAFF	TGTGCCAGCAGCTTAGAAGGACTCGGAGGCACTGAAGCTTTCTTT
.	.	TRBV7-9	TRBJ1-1	CASSLRVDTEAFF	TGTGCCAGCAGCTTGAGGGTGGACACTGAAGCTTTCTTT
.	once	TRBV28	TRBJ1-5	CASSLGHLHRGNQPQHF	TGTGCCAGCAGTTTGGGGCACCTCCACCGTGGCAATCAGCCCCAGCATTTT
.	.	TRBV7-8	TRBJ1-1	CASSWGTLSREYMNTEAFF	TGTGCCAGCAGCTGGGGTACTTTATCCAGGGAGTACATGAACACTGAAGCTTTCTTT
.	.	TRBV3-1/TRBV3-2	TRBJ2-7	CASSLGGTRYFYEQYF	TGTGCCAGCAGCTTAGGCGGGACAAGGTATTTCTACGAGCAGTACTTC
TRBD1	once	TRBV6-4	TRBJ2-2	CASSDRGTGELFF	TGTGCCAGCAGCGACAGGGGAACCGGGGAGCTGTTTTTT
.	.	TRBV28	TRBJ2-1	CASSPAAVVYEQFF	TGTGCCAGCAGTCCGGCAGCCGTTGTATATGAGCAGTTCTTC
.	.	TRBV18	TRBJ1-5	CASSPPGRGGNQPQHF	TGTGCCAGCTCACCACCGGGACGGGGAGGCAATCAGCCCCAGCATTTT
TRBD2	.	TRBV24-1	TRBJ2-1	CATRSGSRNEQFF	TGTGCCACCAGAAGCGGGAGTAGAAATGAGCAGTTCTTC
TRBD2	.	TRBV10-1	TRBJ2-1	CASSESGLAVHEQFF	TGCGCCAGCAGTGAGTCGGGACTAGCGGTTCATGAGCAGTTCTTC